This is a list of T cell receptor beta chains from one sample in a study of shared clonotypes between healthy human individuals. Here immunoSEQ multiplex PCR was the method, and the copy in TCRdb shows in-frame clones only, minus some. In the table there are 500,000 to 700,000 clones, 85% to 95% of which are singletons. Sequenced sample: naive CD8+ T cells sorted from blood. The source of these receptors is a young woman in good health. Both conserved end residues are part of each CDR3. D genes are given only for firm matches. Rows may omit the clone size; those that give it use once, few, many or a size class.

CDR3 protein: CSVEQRLSNEQFF
CDR3 DNA: TGCAGCGTGGAACAACGACTCTCCAATGAGCAGTTCTTC
V gene: TRBV29-1
clone size: NA
D gene: NA
J gene: TRBJ2-1

CDR3 protein: CASSLDGTSNQPQHF
CDR3 DNA: TGTGCCAGCAGCTTGGACGGGACAAGCAATCAGCCCCAGCATTTT
V gene: TRBV7-9
clone size: NA
D gene: NA
J gene: TRBJ1-5

CDR3 protein: CASSEGQGGGYTF
CDR3 DNA: TGTGCCAGCAGTGAAGGACAGGGAGGGGGCTACACCTTC
V gene: TRBV6-1
clone size: NA
D gene: TRBD1
J gene: TRBJ1-2

CDR3 protein: CASSFRTSGARVYNEQFF
CDR3 DNA: TGTGCCAGCAGTTTTCGGACTAGCGGAGCCAGGGTCTACAATGAGCAGTTCTTC
V gene: TRBV28
clone size: NA
D gene: TRBD2
J gene: TRBJ2-1

CDR3 protein: CASSFFPAGEGNTGELFF
CDR3 DNA: TGTGCCAGCAGCTTTTTCCCAGCGGGAGAAGGTAACACCGGGGAGCTGTTTTTT
V gene: TRBV13
clone size: NA
D gene: TRBD2
J gene: TRBJ2-2

CDR3 protein: CATSREGSPYNEQFF
CDR3 DNA: TGTGCCACCAGCAGAGAAGGGTCACCCTACAATGAGCAGTTCTTC
V gene: TRBV15
clone size: once
D gene: NA
J gene: TRBJ2-1

CDR3 protein: CASSLGGRVPEQYF
CDR3 DNA: TGTGCCAGCAGCTTAGGGGGCAGGGTTCCCGAGCAGTACTTC
V gene: TRBV7-9
clone size: NA
D gene: NA
J gene: TRBJ2-7

CDR3 protein: CASSELGVANYGYTF
CDR3 DNA: TGTGCCAGCAGTGAATTGGGAGTAGCTAACTATGGCTACACCTTC
V gene: TRBV6-1
clone size: NA
D gene: NA
J gene: TRBJ1-2

CDR3 protein: CSVEDPEREDETQYF
CDR3 DNA: TGCAGCGTTGAAGATCCGGAGAGGGAGGATGAGACCCAGTACTTC
V gene: TRBV29-1
clone size: once
D gene: NA
J gene: TRBJ2-5

CDR3 protein: CATSRDEETAGFYGYTF
CDR3 DNA: TGTGCCACCAGCAGAGATGAGGAGACAGCGGGGTTCTATGGCTACACCTTC
V gene: TRBV15
clone size: NA
D gene: NA
J gene: TRBJ1-2

CDR3 protein: CASSLGRENEQYF
CDR3 DNA: TGTGCCAGCAGCTTGGGCAGGGAGAACGAGCAGTACTTC
V gene: TRBV7-9
clone size: NA
D gene: NA
J gene: TRBJ2-7

CDR3 protein: CASSPTGNGYTF
CDR3 DNA: TGTGCCAGCAGCCCAACAGGGAATGGCTACACCTTC
V gene: TRBV9
clone size: NA
D gene: NA
J gene: TRBJ1-2

CDR3 protein: CASSLKGGYLWEQYF
CDR3 DNA: TGTGCCAGCAGCTTAAAGGGTGGGTACCTCTGGGAGCAGTACTTC
V gene: TRBV11-2
clone size: once
D gene: NA
J gene: TRBJ2-7

CDR3 protein: CASSGRGVGTEAFF
CDR3 DNA: TGTGCCAGCAGCGGCCGGGGGGTAGGGACTGAAGCTTTCTTT
V gene: TRBV9
clone size: NA
D gene: NA
J gene: TRBJ1-1

CDR3 protein: CASSKGTDTQYF
CDR3 DNA: TGTGCCAGTAGTAAGGGTACAGATACGCAGTATTTT
V gene: TRBV19
clone size: NA
D gene: NA
J gene: TRBJ2-3

CDR3 protein: CASSQGRESDYEQYF
CDR3 DNA: TGCGCCAGCAGCCAAGGAAGAGAATCCGACTACGAGCAGTACTTC
V gene: TRBV4-1
clone size: once
D gene: NA
J gene: TRBJ2-7

CDR3 protein: CASSALATRSDTQYF
CDR3 DNA: TGTGCCAGCAGCGCACTAGCGACGCGTTCAGATACGCAGTATTTT
V gene: TRBV7-6
clone size: NA
D gene: TRBD2
J gene: TRBJ2-3

CDR3 protein: CSVYNSGLAGDTDTQYF
CDR3 DNA: TGCAGCGTCTATAACTCCGGGCTAGCGGGAGACACAGATACGCAGTATTTT
V gene: TRBV29-1
clone size: NA
D gene: TRBD2
J gene: TRBJ2-3

CDR3 protein: CASGRLAGRYNEQFF
CDR3 DNA: TGCGCCAGCGGTCGACTAGCGGGACGGTACAATGAGCAGTTCTTC
V gene: TRBV10-2
clone size: once
D gene: TRBD2
J gene: TRBJ2-1

CDR3 protein: CASSSRTGTYGYTF
CDR3 DNA: TGTGCCAGCAGTTCCCGGACAGGGACCTATGGCTACACCTTC
V gene: TRBV27
clone size: once
D gene: TRBD1
J gene: TRBJ1-2

CDR3 protein: CASSVGGIAYGYTF
CDR3 DNA: TGTGCCAGCAGCGTCGGCGGGATCGCCTATGGCTACACCTTC
V gene: TRBV5-6
clone size: NA
D gene: NA
J gene: TRBJ1-2

CDR3 protein: CSVELGDSSYEQYF
CDR3 DNA: TGCAGCGTTGAATTAGGGGACTCGTCCTACGAGCAGTACTTC
V gene: TRBV29-1
clone size: NA
D gene: NA
J gene: TRBJ2-7

CDR3 protein: CASSLRLQETQYF
CDR3 DNA: TGTGCCAGCAGCTTAAGGCTGCAAGAGACCCAGTACTTC
V gene: TRBV7-8
clone size: NA
D gene: NA
J gene: TRBJ2-5

CDR3 protein: CASSPQGPTEAFF
CDR3 DNA: TGTGCCAGCAGTCCACAGGGACCCACTGAAGCTTTCTTT
V gene: TRBV28
clone size: NA
D gene: NA
J gene: TRBJ1-1

CDR3 protein: CATSRLQVHPQETQYF
CDR3 DNA: TGTGCCACCAGCAGACTCCAGGTCCATCCCCAAGAGACCCAGTACTTC
V gene: TRBV15
clone size: NA
D gene: NA
J gene: TRBJ2-5

CDR3 protein: CASSLSGEGWGKLFF
CDR3 DNA: TGTGCCAGCAGTTTATCAGGGGAGGGGTGGGGAAAACTGTTTTTT
V gene: TRBV27
clone size: NA
D gene: NA
J gene: TRBJ1-4

CDR3 protein: CASSSSPAGPNQPQHF
CDR3 DNA: TGTGCCAGCAGTTCCTCTCCGGCAGGACCAAATCAGCCCCAGCATTTT
V gene: TRBV27
clone size: NA
D gene: NA
J gene: TRBJ1-5

CDR3 protein: CASSSRLAGNGPNEQFF
CDR3 DNA: TGTGCCAGCAGCTCCAGACTAGCGGGAAATGGGCCGAATGAGCAGTTCTTC
V gene: TRBV11-3
clone size: NA
D gene: TRBD2
J gene: TRBJ2-1

CDR3 protein: CASNTRVAPGDTQYF
CDR3 DNA: TGTGCCAGTAACACTCGGGTAGCGCCCGGAGATACGCAGTATTTT
V gene: TRBV19
clone size: once
D gene: NA
J gene: TRBJ2-3

CDR3 protein: CASTPGGGLDTGELFF
CDR3 DNA: TGTGCCAGCACTCCTGGGGGGGGGCTCGACACCGGGGAGCTGTTTTTT
V gene: TRBV27
clone size: NA
D gene: NA
J gene: TRBJ2-2

CDR3 protein: CASSYRGSYEQYF
CDR3 DNA: TGTGCCAGCAGTTACAGGGGGAGCTACGAGCAGTACTTC
V gene: TRBV6-5
clone size: NA
D gene: NA
J gene: TRBJ2-7

CDR3 protein: CASSLPGLSYNEQFF
CDR3 DNA: TGTGCCAGCAGTTTACCTGGACTTTCCTACAATGAGCAGTTCTTC
V gene: TRBV28
clone size: NA
D gene: NA
J gene: TRBJ2-1

CDR3 protein: CASSGRLAGAWEQYF
CDR3 DNA: TGTGCCAGCAGCGGCCGACTAGCGGGAGCTTGGGAGCAGTACTTC
V gene: TRBV13
clone size: NA
D gene: TRBD2
J gene: TRBJ2-7

CDR3 protein: CATLGRIGNYGYTF
CDR3 DNA: TGTGCCACCCTTGGCCGCATCGGAAACTATGGCTACACCTTC
V gene: TRBV5-6
clone size: NA
D gene: NA
J gene: TRBJ1-2

CDR3 protein: CASRGGWQNTGELFF
CDR3 DNA: TGTGCCAGCAGGGGAGGGTGGCAGAACACCGGGGAGCTGTTTTTT
V gene: TRBV9
clone size: NA
D gene: TRBD2
J gene: TRBJ2-2